This T cell receptor beta chain came from a study of cytomegalovirus exposure and HLA in healthy donors. A word on this clone: What it recognizes is unknown.

Use of 60 Vbeta and 13 Jbeta primers characterized the PCR. The data were produced by immunoSEQ multiplex PCR, yet TCRdb's version contains in-frame clones alone and is incomplete. The sample lists around 170,000 clones, around 80% occurring once. The CDR3 has 16 amino acids. V dropped 2 bases and J dropped 2; count of bases not matched to a gene: 5. Germline CDR1 and CDR2: MNHNS and SASEGT. General study findings and limits: Sequencing depth roughly uniform across donors was assumed in presence/absence analyses.

The gene calls are TRBV6-1 and TRBJ1-4; 7 nucleotides match TRBD1. Sequencing input: PBMCs. The TCR was taken from a man aged 18 to 35 in good health and CMV-seronegative. CDR3 DNA: TGTGCCAGCAGTGAATGGGACAGCAGCACTAATGAAAAACTGTTTTTT. It is translated as CASSEWDSSTNEKLFF.